This T cell receptor (beta chain) is drawn from a study of shared clonotypes between healthy human individuals. Study-wide points: Among the subsets, naive ones generally showed larger estimated richness than memory ones.

Comment on this clone: The antigen is not known.

This was a deep-level run. Libraries were prepared by immunoSEQ multiplex PCR; TCRdb keeps only in-frame clonotypes and omits some of them. The table lists 740,000 or so clones, around 78% of them singletons. The length of the CDR3 is 14 residues. Germline V gene sequence: CDR1 ENHRY, CDR2 SYGVKD. V was cut by 2 bases and J by 7 bases, with 12 bases left in between. The specimen was memory CD4+ T cells sorted from blood. As to subset: CD45RA-negative fraction. This clonotype was obtained from a woman aged 30 to 39 in good health. The gene calls are TRBV10-3 and TRBJ1-5; no clear D gene. CDR3 sequence: CAISEGVEGQPQHF. The CDR3 bases are TGTGCCATCAGTGAGGGGGTAGAGGGCCAGCCCCAGCATTTT.